The TCR beta chain under discussion was sequenced for a study of CD8+ T cells in alopecia areata. Sequencing templates came from extracted RNA that was reverse transcribed into cDNA. Profiled with immunoSEQ multiplex PCR; TCRdb holds only in-frame clones, not every one. Here the sample spans 150,000 to 200,000 clones, roughly 53% being singletons. V dropped 1 base and J dropped 2 bases, with 7 bases sitting between them. This CDR3 spans 14 amino acids. Germline values: CDR1 SGHRS, CDR2 YFSETQ. Study-wide findings and caveats: Especially in alopecia totalis/universalis, lesional scalp showed greater clonality than normal scalp did. How baseline CD8+ expansion relates to response remains uncertain (there was one nonresponder). On tofacitinib, scalp and blood still held many of the expanded lesional clones. Patients showed less clear TCR sequence sharing than mice, possibly partly because of HLA diversity.

Remarks on this clone: Its cognate antigen is unknown.

Treatment reported: oral pan-JAK inhibitor, 5-10 mg twice daily. The starting material was CD8+ T cells sorted from blood, obtained at week 24, from a patient treated with tofacitinib. The TCR originated in a human donor with alopecia areata. The V call is TRBV5-1, the J call TRBJ2-1; D could derive from TRBD1 or TRBD2 (6 bases each). This chain's CDR3 is CASSLRGPYNEQFF. The CDR3, as DNA: TGCGCCAGCAGCTTGCGGGGGCCCTACAATGAGCAGTTCTTC.